Shown below are 7 T cell receptor beta chains from a single sample sequenced in a study of T-cell memory formation after mild COVID-19. Each CDR3 protein is one row after TCRdb ran MiXCR on the 5' RACE reads. The sample includes about 210,000 distinct CDR3 sequences, 10% seen only once; the top ten take around 2.9%. Sequenced: PBMCs or a T cell subset sorted from them (not recorded which). Receptors originate from a man aged 18 to 35 who had mild COVID-19 (a few samples of this study predate the infection). Cell type and time point are not known.

The chain joins TRBV6-5 to TRBJ2-1, with 12 positions matching TRBD1. V lost 7 bases and J lost 8; bases outside the gene matches: 3. Germline V gives CDR1 MNHEY, CDR2 SVGAGI. The CDR3 has 13 amino acids. DNA for the CDR3: TGTGCCAGCACTGGGACAGGGGGCGATGAGCAGTTCTTC. Translation: CASTGTGGDEQFF.

The chain links TRBV4-3 to TRBJ2-7, with D tentatively TRBD1 (5 bases). CDR3 length: 13 amino acids. Germline V CDR1 and CDR2: LGHNA, YSLEER. Trimming cost V 2 bases and J 4 bases, with 9 bases left between them. CDR3 bases: TGCGCCAGCAGCCAAAGGACATTTTACGAGCAGTACTTC. This codes for CASSQRTFYEQYF.

The chain links TRBV12-3 or TRBV12-4 to TRBJ1-6; possible D gene TRBD1, 5 bases. With 7 bases removed from V and 7 bases from J, the gap between germline ends came to 14 bases. The CDR3 is 14 amino acids. CDR3 residues: CASNAGFSNSPLHF. DNA of the CDR3: TGTGCCAGCAACGCAGGGTTTTCAAATTCACCCCTCCACTTT.

This clonotype was seen a few times. The chain links TRBV5-1 to TRBJ1-1; D call uncertain. Germline loops: CDR1 SGHRS, CDR2 YFSETQ. The CDR3 spans 13 residues. The V end was cut by 5 bases, the J end by 3 bases, with 11 bases between. CDR3 residues: CASREQSDTEAFF. The CDR3 DNA sequence: TGCGCCAGCAGGGAACAGAGCGACACTGAAGCTTTCTTT.

In this sample, this clonotype turned up many times. This rearrangement joins TRBV5-1 to TRBJ2-7; 8 positions match TRBD1. V trimming: 6 bases; J trimming: 2 bases; junction bases outside the gene matches: 4. The CDR3 runs 13 residues. Germline CDR1 reads SGHRS; CDR2 reads YFSETQ. CDR3 sequence reads: CASTDRGAYEQYF. CDR3 nucleotide sequence: TGCGCCAGCACAGACAGGGGTGCCTACGAGCAGTACTTC.

J is TRBJ2-2 and V is TRBV5-1; D perhaps matches TRBD2 (6 bases). Trimming took 0 bases from V and 11 from J, leaving 20 bases between them. Germline V gene lookup returns CDR1 SGHRS and CDR2 YFSETQ. The CDR3 totals 16 residues. CDR3 coding DNA: TGCGCCAGCAGCTTGGAACAGGCGGCGGGGCTTCTCGAGCTGTTTTTT. The encoded protein is CASSLEQAAGLLELFF.

V gene TRBV5-4 combines with J gene TRBJ2-7; a weak D match, TRBD1 (6 bases). V lost 1 base and J lost 5, with 16 bases in between. The V gene's germline CDR1 is SGHNT and CDR2 YYREEE (reference sequence). CDR3 length equals 15 residues. CDR3: CASSLTGRVVNEQYF. The CDR3 DNA follows: TGTGCCAGCAGCTTGACAGGGCGAGTTGTCAACGAGCAGTACTTC.